Below, 20 T cell receptor beta chains from the same sample are listed, as sequenced in a study of CD4 and CD8 cells across lung adenocarcinoma regions. TCRdb itself ran the PCR reads through MiXCR, one entry per CDR3 protein. The sample holds some 5,300 distinct CDR3 sequences, 45% to 50% seen once. Sample: CD4+ T cells from the margin of a lung tumor. The receptors shown here come from a male donor with lung adenocarcinoma. The CD4 and CD8 labels of this study may be unreliable.

Concerning this clonotype itself: One junction end disagrees with the germline gene, perhaps due to a read error. The rearrangement uses TRBV6-1 and TRBJ2-5, with D unclear. CDR3 length equals 14 residues. CDR1 MNHNS and CDR2 SASEGT come from the germline V gene. CDR3 loop: CASSDYGMAETQTF. The CDR3 bases are TGTGCCAGCAGTGATTACGGCATGGCCGAGACCCAGACTTTC.

J is TRBJ1-1 and V is TRBV6-1; 10 bases are a match to TRBD1. V shed 2 bases, J shed 5 bases, and the junction held 5 bases outside the gene matches. The germline V gene has CDR1 MNHNS and CDR2 SASEGT. The CDR3 is 15 residues long. CDR3 loop: CASSEFRTGGTEAFF. The CDR3 region has the DNA TGTGCCAGCAGTGAATTCAGGACAGGGGGAACTGAAGCTTTCTTT.

This clonotype was seen only once. A junction end diverges from the germline sequence, so it may reflect a read error. V and J are TRBV6-1 and TRBJ2-2, with a possible D match to TRBD1 (6 bases). The V gene's germline CDR1 is MNHNS and CDR2 SASEGT. The CDR3 is 15 amino acids. The CDR3 DNA sequence: TGTGCCAGCGGCGTTCAGACTGGGGGCACCGGGGAGCTGTATTTT. Translating it yields CASGVQTGGTGELYF.

The chain is built from TRBV27 and TRBJ2-1, with D possibly matching TRBD2 (5 bases). This CDR3 contains 15 residues. CDR1 and CDR2 from the germline V gene are MNHEY and SMNVEV (reference sequence). Trimming pared 0 bases from V and 4 bases from J, leaving 10 bases between. CDR3 residues: CASSLSGLKYNEQFF. CDR3 nucleotides: TGTGCCAGCAGTTTATCCGGACTGAAATACAATGAGCAGTTCTTC.

This clonotype qualifies as medium-sized. This chain connects TRBV6-1 to TRBJ2-1, with D unclear. With the DNA end fitting TRBJ2-7 better, the J assignment may be wrong. This CDR3 comprises 13 residues. Looked up from germline, CDR1 is MNHNS and CDR2 is SASEGT. CDR3 in amino acids: CASSVGTNYEQYF. The DNA of the CDR3 is TGTGCCAGCAGTGTGGGCACAAACTACGAGCAGTACTTC.

The genes are TRBV6-1 and TRBJ2-3, with D perhaps TRBD1 or TRBD2 (6 bases each). The CDR3 sequence is 16 residues long. CDR1 and CDR2 (germline): MNHNS, SASEGT. Between the trimmed V and J ends, which lost 6 bases and 9 bases, there was a span of 25 bases. The CDR3 DNA is TGTGCCAGCAGGGGGCTAGGGGGAGGTGACCAAGAGACGCAGTATTTT. Protein: CASRGLGGGDQETQYF.

The chain links TRBV6-1 to TRBJ2-1; 8 nucleotides align to TRBD2. Germline V gene lookup returns CDR1 MNHNS and CDR2 SASEGT. The CDR3 is 16 amino acids. The ends lost 3 bases at V and 8 bases at J; junction bases unmatched: 12. CDR3 nucleotide sequence: TGTGCCAGCAGTGATCGGGTTGTTAGCGGGATCGATGAGCAGTTCTTC. Protein sequence: CASSDRVVSGIDEQFF.

This clonotype has ten or more counts. The chain carries TRBV4-1 and TRBJ2-3, with D perhaps TRBD1 or TRBD2 (5 bases each). Germline V gene lookup returns CDR1 MGHRA and CDR2 YSYEKL. Deletions cut 5 bases from V and 6 bases from J, with 24 bases between. This CDR3 region has 17 residues. CDR3 DNA: TGCGCCAGCAGCACCCCTCCGAGGGACGCGGTAGCGGATACGCAGTATTTT. Amino acids: CASSTPPRDAVADTQYF.

The chain carries TRBV7-2 and TRBJ2-5, with TRBD1 identical over 7 bases. Germline-derived CDR1 and CDR2 are SGHTA and FQGNSA. The CDR3 sequence is 15 residues long. The ends lost 4 bases at V and 4 bases at J; junction bases unmatched: 9. The CDR3 here is CASSSGTVFGETQYF. The CDR3 DNA sequence: TGTGCCAGCAGCTCCGGGACAGTTTTCGGAGAGACCCAGTACTTC.

This chain joins TRBV7-6 and TRBJ2-3; D is unclear. Germline-derived CDR1 and CDR2 are SGHVS and FNYEAQ. This CDR3 has 17 residues. Trimming left V 1 base short and J 7 bases short, with 21 bases between. CDR3 sequence: CASSLVLGQAAQHTQYF. DNA of the CDR3: TGTGCCAGCAGCTTAGTCTTAGGGCAGGCTGCACAGCATACGCAGTATTTT.

This clonotype is termed hyperexpanded (1% or more). The chain couples TRBV6-1 to TRBJ2-1; D is ambiguous. This CDR3 is built from 13 residues. CDR1 and CDR2 from the germline V gene are MNHNS and SASEGT. The V end was cut by 1 base, the J end by 8 bases, with 9 bases between. The DNA of the CDR3 is TGTGCCAGCAGTGAAGGGACCAGCGATGAGCAGTTCTTC. It translates to CASSEGTSDEQFF.

This chain connects TRBV6-5 to TRBJ2-1; TRBD2 matches at 7 bases. The DNA end is more similar to TRBJ2-7, so the J call may be wrong. CDR1 and CDR2 (germline): MNHEY, SVGAGI. CDR3 size: 20 residues. CDR3 bases: TGTGCCAGCAGTTACTCGAGCGGAGGGTGGTCCGGGACTAACCCCTACGAGCAGTACTTC. As protein: CASSYSSGGWSGTNPYEQYF.

In its sample, this clonotype is medium-sized (0.01 to 0.1%). The chain links TRBV6-5 to TRBJ2-1; 10 bases match TRBD2. The J call may be mistaken, given a closer DNA end match to TRBJ2-7. CDR3 length equals 17 residues. In germline, CDR1 is MNHEY, CDR2 SVGAGI. The chain's CDR3 is CASSFSKGLADNYEQYF. Here the CDR3 DNA reads TGTGCCAGCAGTTTCTCGAAAGGACTAGCGGATAACTACGAGCAGTACTTC.

In this sample, this clonotype turned up a few times. The chain has TRBV20-1 and TRBJ2-1; 12 bases fit TRBD2. Germline CDR1 reads DFQATT; CDR2 reads SNEGSKA (reference sequence). The CDR3 totals 16 residues. V lost 2 bases to trimming and J lost 7 bases; unmatched junction nucleotides: 9. CDR3 protein: CSARTASGRDTNEQFF. The CDR3 bases are TGCAGTGCTAGAACGGCTAGCGGGAGGGACACTAATGAGCAGTTCTTC.

In its sample, this clonotype ranks as medium-sized (0.01 to 0.1%). This CDR3 reads CASSLELGSEQFF. The CDR3 nucleotides read TGTGCCAGCAGCCTAGAGCTAGGGAGTGAGCAGTTCTTC. The chain uses TRBV7-6 and TRBJ2-1; a possible D gene is TRBD2 (5 bases). This CDR3 spans 13 amino acids. The germline V gene has CDR1 SGHVS and CDR2 FNYEAQ. The V gene lost 5 bases and the J gene lost 9 bases, with 14 bases spanning the gap.

This clonotype turned up a few times. The chain joins TRBV7-2 to TRBJ2-3, with D possibly TRBD2 on 6 matching bases. This CDR3 is 13 amino acids long. CDR1 is SGHTA and CDR2 is FQGNSA in the germline V gene. V was shortened by 1 base and J by 4 bases, with 6 bases between the two germline ends. This CDR3 reads CASSLGEADTQYF. The CDR3 region has the DNA TGTGCCAGCAGCTTAGGGGAGGCAGATACGCAGTATTTT.

This clonotype was seen many times. The V gene is TRBV7-2, the J gene TRBJ1-2, with 8 bases fitting TRBD1. J was trimmed by 7 bases and V by 5 bases; bases with no gene match: 12. This CDR3 is built from 15 residues. CDR1 is SGHTA and CDR2 is FQGNSA in the germline V gene. The CDR3 DNA reads TGTGCCAGCAGCACCGGACAGGGCCGCATGCGTGGCTACACCTTC. Translating gives CASSTGQGRMRGYTF. The variable domain in full, completed from reference TRBV7-2 and TRBJ1-2, reads GAGVSQSPSNKVTEKGKDVELRCDPISGHTALYWYRQSLGQGLEFLIYFQGNSAPDKSGLPSDRFSAERTGGSVSTLTIQRTQQEDSAVYLCASSTGQGRMRGYTFGSGTRLTVV.

This clonotype was recorded at least ten times. This sequence joins TRBV10-1 and TRBJ2-1, with 8 bases identical to TRBD1. The CDR3 is made up of 11 amino acids. J gave up 9 bases and V 5 bases, and 0 bases lay outside the gene matches. Germline assignment: CDR1 WNHNN and CDR2 SYGVQD (reference sequence). As DNA, the CDR3 is TGCGCCAGCAGTACAGGGGGTGAGCAGTTCTTC. The encoded protein is CASSTGGEQFF.

Turning to this clonotype: A junction boundary mismatches the germline segment, possibly from a read error. The chain has TRBV27 and TRBJ2-5; D is perhaps TRBD2 (5 bases). The CDR3 totals 16 residues. Germline V gene sequence: CDR1 MNHEY, CDR2 SMNVEV (reference sequence). This CDR3 is CASRGSGVGRTETQYF. The CDR3 DNA follows: TGTGCCAGCAGGGGGTCCGGGGTGGGCCGCACAGAGACCCAGTACTTT.

The genes are TRBV4-2 and TRBJ1-2; 8 bases match TRBD1. The length of the CDR3 is 15 residues. Germline CDR1 and CDR2: LGHNA and YNFKEQ. Trimming removed 4 bases from V and 1 base from J; junction bases left unmatched: 5. The CDR3 DNA reads as TGTGCCAGCAGCCGTGGACAGGGTGGTAACTATGGCTACACCTTC. It codes for CASSRGQGGNYGYTF.